One sample yielded the 22 T cell receptor beta chains listed below, sequenced in a study of OX40 agonist ivuxolimab in advanced cancers. Profiled with immunoSEQ multiplex PCR; TCRdb holds only in-frame clones, not every one. The table shows tens of thousands of clones, with 84% occurring only once. Specimen: CD4+ or CD8+ T cells sorted from blood, collected in a trial of the OX40 agonist ivuxolimab. The receptors were sampled from an adult with an advanced solid tumor such as melanoma, head and neck, liver or kidney cancer.

This clone was recorded once. The V call is TRBV5-1, the J call TRBJ2-7; tentatively, D is TRBD1 or TRBD2 (6 bases each). The V end was cut by 3 bases, the J end by 5 bases, with 21 bases between. Germline assignment: CDR1 SGHRS and CDR2 YFSETQ. This CDR3 contains 16 residues. CDR3 loop: CASSSQWGARFDEQYF. The CDR3 DNA sequence: TGCGCCAGCAGCTCGCAGTGGGGGGCCAGATTCGACGAGCAGTACTTC.

The gene calls are TRBV4-1 and TRBJ2-7; 10 bases agree with TRBD1. The V and J ends lost 5 bases and 6 bases, in that order; junction bases with no gene match: 10. CDR3 length: 15 amino acids. CDR1 and CDR2 from the germline V gene are MGHRA and YSYEKL. CDR3 DNA sequence: TGCGCCAGCAGCGTCCGAACCGGGACAGGGGCCGAGCAGTACTTC. Amino acid sequence: CASSVRTGTGAEQYF.

The V gene is TRBV11-2, the J gene TRBJ1-2; 8 nucleotides line up with TRBD1. Germline loops: CDR1 SGHAT, CDR2 FQNNGV. The CDR3 spans 13 residues. V was clipped by 1 base and J by 7 bases; unmatched bases: 2. CDR3 coding DNA: TGTGCCAGCAGCTTAGCAACAGGGGGTGGCTACACCTTC. Its protein is CASSLATGGGYTF.

This chain's CDR3 is CASSWDRGPYEQYF. CDR3 bases: TGTGCCAGCAGCTGGGACAGGGGACCCTACGAGCAGTACTTC. The rearrangement uses TRBV7-2 and TRBJ2-7, with 10 bases lining up with TRBD1. The germline V gene has CDR1 SGHTA and CDR2 FQGNSA. J gave up 2 bases and V 4 bases, and 2 bases lay outside the gene matches. The CDR3 has 14 residues.

The table lists this clone with a count of one. The chain uses TRBV2 and TRBJ2-2, with 9 bases aligning to TRBD1. V gave up 6 bases and J gave up 7 bases; unmatched junction bases: 6. CDR3 length: 14 residues. Looked up from germline, CDR1 is SNHLY and CDR2 is FYNNEI. This CDR3 is CASSGQGIIGELFF. For the CDR3, the DNA is TGTGCCAGCAGCGGACAGGGGATCATCGGGGAGCTGTTTTTT.

The chain carries TRBV9 and TRBJ2-7; TRBD2 matches at 10 bases. The germline gives CDR1 SGDLS, CDR2 YYNGEE. V dropped 5 bases and J dropped 2; count of bases not matched to a gene: 7. The CDR3 has 15 amino acids. Here the CDR3 DNA reads TGTGCCAGCAGTTTCGGACTAGCGGAGCCCTACGAGCAGTACTTC. Protein product: CASSFGLAEPYEQYF.

The V and J genes are TRBV19 and TRBJ2-4; 7 nucleotides line up with TRBD1. This CDR3 has 14 amino acids. From germline, CDR1 is LNHDA and CDR2 SQIVND (reference sequence). Trimming took 6 bases from V and 6 from J; bases not matched to a gene: 8. CDR3 DNA: TGTGCCAGTAGCCCCGTTCGACAGGGAAACATTCAGTACTTC. It codes for CASSPVRQGNIQYF.

This chain links TRBV5-6 with TRBJ1-4; 9 bases agree with TRBD1. The germline V gene encodes CDR1 SGHDT and CDR2 YYEEEE. V shed 0 bases and J 2 bases; nucleotides not matched to a gene: 2. This CDR3 is 16 amino acids long. This CDR3 is CASSLGTGGTNEKLFF. The CDR3 nucleotides are TGTGCCAGCAGCTTGGGCACAGGGGGCACTAATGAAAAACTGTTTTTT. Full variable domain (outside the CDR3, taken from reference TRBV5-6 and TRBJ1-4): DAGVTQSPTHLIKTRGQQVTLRCSPKSGHDTVSWYQQALGQGPQFIFQYYEEEERQRGNFPDRFSGHQFPNYSSELNVNALLLGDSALYLCASSLGTGGTNEKLFFGSGTQLSVL.

CDR3 amino acids: CSVEDQSTEAFF. The CDR3 DNA follows: TGCAGCGTTGAAGATCAATCCACTGAAGCTTTCTTT. This chain uses TRBV29-1 with TRBJ1-1; D not resolved. Trimming took off 0 bases at V and 4 bases at J, with 6 bases between the two ends. The germline V gene has CDR1 SQVTM and CDR2 ANQGSEA. The CDR3 extends over 12 amino acids.

The chain joins TRBV15 to TRBJ1-3; TRBD1 aligns across 7 bases. The V gene's germline CDR1 is LNHNV and CDR2 YYDKDF (reference sequence). V trimming: 6 bases; J trimming: 2 bases; junction bases outside the gene matches: 4. This CDR3 has 14 residues. CDR3 coding DNA: TGTGCCACCAGGCTAGGGACAGCTGGAAACACCATATATTTT. It yields the protein CATRLGTAGNTIYF.

This clone was observed once. V and J are TRBV18 and TRBJ1-2, with a weak D call TRBD1 (5 bases). The germline CDR1 and CDR2 sequences are KGHSH and LQKENI. Deletions cut 3 bases from V and 5 bases from J, with 19 bases between. The CDR3 is 16 residues long. The CDR3 region has the DNA TGTGCCAGCTCACCCCAAGGGCCTAGGGGCCCGTATGGCTACACCTTC. Protein product: CASSPQGPRGPYGYTF.

The CDR3 coding sequence is TGTGCCAGCGGCCACGTGTATGGCGGACATACCCAGTACTTC. It is translated as CASGHVYGGHTQYF. J is TRBJ2-5 and V is TRBV6-5, with D perhaps matching TRBD1 (5 bases). This CDR3 spans 14 amino acids. Germline lookup yields CDR1 MNHEY and CDR2 SVGAGI. V gave up 8 bases and J gave up 8 bases, with 21 bases separating them.

The chain recombines TRBV27 with TRBJ2-1, with D possibly being TRBD1 (5 bases). Per germline, CDR1 MNHEY and CDR2 SMNVEV (reference sequence). The CDR3 sequence is 15 residues long. The V end was cut by 0 bases, the J end by 6 bases, with 12 bases between. DNA of the CDR3: TGTGCCAGCAGTTTATCGGGGCCCATGGGCAATGAGCAGTTCTTC. Translation gives CASSLSGPMGNEQFF.

The CDR3 region is CASRLDRGGNQPQHF. The CDR3 coding sequence is TGCGCCAGCAGGCTTGACAGGGGTGGCAATCAGCCCCAGCATTTT. J is TRBJ1-5 and V is TRBV4-1; 8 positions agree with TRBD1. Looked up from germline, CDR1 is MGHRA and CDR2 is YSYEKL. Unmatched junction bases numbered 6, after V lost 6 bases and J lost 2 bases. The CDR3 extends over 15 amino acids.

The gene calls are TRBV9 and TRBJ1-1, with 9 positions matching TRBD1. CDR3 length equals 14 residues. The trim removed 4 bases at V and 8 bases at J, leaving 9 bases unmatched. Germline V CDR1 and CDR2: SGDLS, YYNGEE. Here the CDR3 DNA reads TGTGCCAGCAGCTCCGTAGACAGGGGGGCCGAAGCTTTCTTT. It specifies CASSSVDRGAEAFF.

V gene TRBV5-1 combines with J gene TRBJ2-5; D gene uncertain. Trimming shortened V by 4 bases and J by 4 bases, and 17 bases separated the two germline ends. The CDR3 has 15 residues. Germline lookup yields CDR1 SGHRS and CDR2 YFSETQ. The CDR3 coding sequence is TGCGCCAGCAGCCCCCAGGACCCTTCGGGAGAGACCCAGTACTTC. It codes for CASSPQDPSGETQYF.

The rearrangement links TRBV30 to TRBJ1-5; D call uncertain. Germline-derived CDR1 and CDR2 are GTSNPN and SVGIG (reference sequence). Trimming left V 2 bases short and J 4 bases short, with 12 bases between. The CDR3 covers 14 residues. The CDR3 reads CAWSFGGGNQPQHF. In DNA form, the CDR3 reads TGTGCCTGGAGTTTTGGAGGAGGAAATCAGCCCCAGCATTTT.

As concerns this clone: One end of the junction is discordant with germline, which a read error may explain. The rearrangement uses TRBV19 and TRBJ2-2; a weak D match, TRBD2 (7 bases). Germline V gives CDR1 LNHDA, CDR2 SQIVND (reference sequence). The CDR3 covers 16 residues. In DNA, the CDR3 is TGTGCTAGTAGCCCAAGGGGGGGGCCGAACACCGGGGAGCTGTTTTTT. It translates to CASSPRGGPNTGELFF. Using reference TRBV19 and TRBJ2-2 for the parts outside the CDR3, the full variable domain is DGGITQSPKYLFRKEGQNVTLSCEQNLNHDAMYWYRQDPGQGLRLIYYSQIVNDFQKGDIAEGYSVSREKKESFPLTVTSAQKNPTAFYLCASSPRGGPNTGELFFGEGSRLTVL.

This chain joins TRBV5-1 and TRBJ2-7; 9 bases agree with TRBD1. Germline V CDR1 and CDR2: SGHRS, YFSETQ. Unmatched junction bases numbered 3, after V lost 0 bases and J lost 2 bases. This CDR3 contains 15 residues. CDR3 protein: CASSLGTGDPYEQYF. The DNA for the CDR3 is TGCGCCAGCAGCTTGGGGACAGGGGATCCCTACGAGCAGTACTTC.

This rearrangement joins TRBV7-2 to TRBJ2-1, with 9 bases aligning to TRBD2. Germline CDR1 SGHTA, CDR2 FQGNSA. The V segment lost 1 base and the J segment 0 bases; nucleotides outside the gene matches: 10. This CDR3 is 19 amino acids long. CDR3 sequence reads: CASSLVFAGGPSSYNEQFF. Written as DNA, the CDR3 is TGTGCCAGCAGCTTAGTTTTTGCGGGAGGGCCGAGCTCCTACAATGAGCAGTTCTTC.

The V gene is TRBV6-1, the J gene TRBJ2-7, with 8 bases matching TRBD2. CDR3 length: 16 residues. Germline values: CDR1 MNHNS, CDR2 SASEGT. Unmatched junction bases numbered 18, after V lost 2 bases and J lost 12 bases. The CDR3 region has the DNA TGTGCCAGCAGTGAACGGTATCAAGAACCGGGACTAGTGACGTACTTC. The encoded protein is CASSERYQEPGLVTYF.

V and J are TRBV10-3 and TRBJ1-1; D not certain. The CDR3 totals 13 residues. From germline, CDR1 is ENHRY and CDR2 SYGVKD. V was pared by 2 bases and J by 4 bases, with 8 bases between. CDR3 DNA: TGTGCCATCAGTGAGGGTTTGGGCACTGAAGCTTTCTTT. It is translated as CAISEGLGTEAFF.